The 13 T cell receptor beta chains given below trace back to one sample, sequenced in a study of control samples from healthy donors and cancer patients. TCRdb keeps only in-frame clones here, not all; method: immunoSEQ multiplex PCR. The top ten hold about 3.4% of the sample, which has some 120,000 clones, 70% to 90% seen once. The sample comprised blood. The origin of the receptors is a man over 45 in good health.

The chain carries TRBV7-2 and TRBJ2-7, with D uncertain. The CDR3 runs to 13 residues. CDR1 and CDR2 from the germline V gene are SGHTA and FQGNSA. The V end lost 6 bases, the J end lost 1 base, and 10 bases lay between the germline ends. DNA of the CDR3: TGTGCCAGCAGGGTAGGTTGGTCCTACGAGCAGTACTTC. Translation: CASRVGWSYEQYF.

This clone occurred once. The CDR3 nucleotides are TGTGCCAGCAGCCCGGGAGCTGAAGGGGCGCCTGGAAACACCATATATTTT. It yields the protein CASSPGAEGAPGNTIYF. V gene TRBV13 combines with J gene TRBJ1-3; D possibly corresponds to TRBD1 (5 bases). V lost 5 bases, J lost 2 bases, and 19 bases lay in between. The CDR3 has 17 amino acids. CDR1 and CDR2 from the germline V gene are PRHDT and FYEKMQ (reference sequence).

This clone was found once. The V and J genes are TRBV28 and TRBJ2-2, with 11 bases lining up with TRBD1. CDR1 is MDHEN and CDR2 is SYDVKM in the germline V gene. The trim removed 4 bases at V and 7 bases at J, leaving 8 bases unmatched. This CDR3 comprises 16 residues. CDR3 coding DNA: TGTGCCAGCAGTTCGGGCGGGACAGGGGGTATCGGGGAGCTGTTTTTT. This codes for CASSSGGTGGIGELFF.

As for this clone: Other DNA variants within this sample encode the same CDR3. The chain couples TRBV6-5 to TRBJ2-3; D unclear. This CDR3 contains 12 residues. Germline V gives CDR1 MNHEY, CDR2 SVGAGI. V was cut by 0 bases and J by 5 bases, with 3 bases left in between. CDR3 DNA: TGTGCCAGCAGTTACTCCCAAGATACGCAGTATTTT. This gives the protein CASSYSQDTQYF.

This clone turned up a few times. V gene TRBV9 combines with J gene TRBJ2-7; no firm D call. The germline V gene has CDR1 SGDLS and CDR2 YYNGEE. The CDR3 sequence is 14 residues long. Trimming left V 0 bases short and J 3 bases short, with 10 bases between. The CDR3, as DNA: TGTGCCAGCAGCGTAGGTGATGACAACTACGAGCAGTACTTC. The encoded protein is CASSVGDDNYEQYF. Variable domain in full (rest from reference TRBV9 and TRBJ2-7): DSGVTQTPKHLITATGQRVTLRCSPRSGDLSVYWYQQSLDQGLQFLIQYYNGEERAKGNILERFSAQQFPDLHSELNLSSLELGDSALYFCASSVGDDNYEQYFGPGTRLTVT.

This clone has just one count. The chain joins TRBV11-2 to TRBJ2-1; D ambiguous. V shed 5 bases and J shed 6 bases, with 20 bases lying between them. Germline V gives CDR1 SGHAT, CDR2 FQNNGV. CDR3 size: 16 residues. CDR3 sequence: CASSPHWQRPVNEQFF. As DNA, the CDR3 is TGTGCCAGCAGCCCGCACTGGCAGCGCCCCGTCAATGAGCAGTTCTTC.

The chain links TRBV3-1 (or the pseudogene TRBV3-2) to TRBJ2-6, with no clear D. The V end was cut by 3 bases, the J end by 1 base, with 4 bases between. The germline gives CDR1 LGHDT, CDR2 YNNKEL (reference sequence). CDR3 length equals 14 residues. The CDR3 region has the DNA TGTGCCAGCAGCCATGGATCTGGGGCCAACGTCCTGACTTTC. As protein: CASSHGSGANVLTF.

This chain links TRBV3-1 (or the pseudogene TRBV3-2) with TRBJ2-3; D is undetermined. This CDR3 comprises 13 residues. The V gene lost 5 bases and the J gene lost 0 bases, with 6 bases spanning the gap. Per germline, CDR1 LGHDT and CDR2 YNNKEL (reference sequence). CDR3 in amino acids: CASSKTSTDTQYF. CDR3 DNA sequence: TGTGCCAGCAGCAAAACTAGCACAGATACGCAGTATTTT.

This clone was counted only a few times. This chain connects TRBV5-6 to TRBJ1-2; 8 nucleotides line up with TRBD1. The CDR3 runs 14 residues. CDR1 and CDR2 from the germline V gene are SGHDT and YYEEEE. V was pared by 3 bases and J by 2 bases, with 3 bases of the junction left unmatched. CDR3 nucleotide sequence: TGTGCCAGCAGCTGGGGACAGGAAAACTATGGCTACACCTTC. As protein: CASSWGQENYGYTF.

This chain connects TRBV10-3 to TRBJ2-3; D not resolved. V was trimmed by 3 bases and J by 4 bases, leaving 8 bases between them. The CDR3 extends over 13 amino acids. CDR1 is ENHRY, CDR2 SYGVKD, per germline. Written as DNA, the CDR3 is TGTGCCATCAGTGATTGGTCGGCAGATACGCAGTATTTT. It codes for CAISDWSADTQYF.

The chain employs TRBV18 and TRBJ1-1; D is perhaps TRBD1 (6 bases). V gave up 7 bases and J gave up 5 bases, with 14 bases separating them. The germline V gene has CDR1 KGHSH and CDR2 LQKENI. The CDR3 length is 13 residues. This CDR3 is CASLITGRTEAFF. The CDR3 DNA reads as TGTGCCAGCTTAATCACAGGGCGGACTGAAGCTTTCTTT.

The chain couples TRBV5-5 to TRBJ2-7, with 10 nucleotides matching TRBD1. CDR1 and CDR2 from the germline V gene are SGHKS and YYEKEE (reference sequence). This CDR3 comprises 14 residues. The V segment lost 3 bases and the J segment 6 bases; nucleotides outside the gene matches: 6. CDR3 sequence (DNA): TGTGCCAGCAGCTCCCGGGACAGGGGTTCCGAGCAGTACTTC. Encoded protein: CASSSRDRGSEQYF. The full variable domain, with the rest looked up from reference TRBV5-5 and TRBJ2-7, is DAGVTQSPTHLIKTRGQQVTLRCSPISGHKSVSWYQQVLGQGPQFIFQYYEKEERGRGNFPDRFSARQFPNYSSELNVNALLLGDSALYLCASSSRDRGSEQYFGPGTRLTVT.

This chain connects TRBV10-3 to TRBJ2-2; 7 bases are shared with TRBD1. The CDR3 is 15 amino acids. The V and J ends lost 4 bases and 3 bases, in that order; junction bases with no gene match: 5. Germline V gene lookup returns CDR1 ENHRY and CDR2 SYGVKD. CDR3 DNA: TGTGCCATCAGTGGCAGGGGGTCAGACACCGGGGAGCTGTTTTTT. This codes for CAISGRGSDTGELFF.